These T cell receptor beta chains were read from a single sample in a study of control samples from healthy donors and cancer patients. Using immunoSEQ multiplex PCR, the repertoire was profiled, and TCRdb retains in-frame clones only, with some absent. Found here are 400,000 to 500,000 clones, 80% to 95% of them singletons; the top ten hold 5.5% to 7.5%. The sequencing input was PBMCs. The receptors stem from a middle-aged man with head and neck cancer. The CDR3 runs from the conserved cysteine through the conserved F or W. D genes are given only for firm matches. The size entry is marked missing in some rows and otherwise reads once, few, many or a size class.

D: .
size: .
V: TRBV4-3
J: TRBJ2-2
CDR3: CASSQGYTGELFF
DNA: TGCGCCAGCAGCCAAGGTTACACCGGGGAGCTGTTTTTT

D: .
size: .
V: TRBV2
J: TRBJ1-1
CDR3: CASNDRYNEAFF
DNA: TGTGCCAGCAATGACCGGTATAATGAAGCTTTCTTT

D: .
size: .
V: TRBV9
J: TRBJ2-3
CDR3: CASSVFPTDTQYF
DNA: TGTGCCAGCAGCGTCTTCCCCACAGATACGCAGTATTTT

D: .
size: .
V: TRBV20-1
J: TRBJ1-1
CDR3: CSARGDTEAFF
DNA: TGCAGTGCTAGGGGGGACACTGAAGCTTTCTTT

D: .
size: few
V: TRBV9
J: TRBJ1-4
CDR3: CASSPRYRSTNEKLFF
DNA: TGTGCCAGCAGCCCCCGGTACAGATCAACTAATGAAAAACTGTTTTTT

D: .
size: once
V: TRBV27
J: TRBJ1-4
CDR3: CASSLTGIPTNEKLFF
DNA: TGTGCCAGCAGTTTAACTGGGATTCCAACTAATGAAAAACTGTTTTTT

D: .
size: .
V: TRBV21-1
J: TRBJ2-2
CDR3: CASSKDRGSRPGELFF
DNA: TGTGCCAGCAGCAAAGACAGGGGGTCGCGACCCGGGGAGCTGTTTTTT

D: TRBD1
size: few
V: TRBV29-1
J: TRBJ1-1
CDR3: CSVRQGQTEAFF
DNA: TGCAGCGTTAGACAGGGGCAAACTGAAGCTTTCTTT

D: TRBD2
size: once
V: TRBV19
J: TRBJ2-1
CDR3: CASSMSGRDNNEQFF
DNA: TGTGCCAGTAGTATGAGCGGGAGGGATAACAATGAGCAGTTCTTC

D: .
size: .
V: TRBV2
J: TRBJ1-1
CDR3: CASSDRNTEAFF
DNA: TGTGCCAGCAGTGACAGGAACACTGAAGCTTTCTTT

D: .
size: .
V: TRBV15
J: TRBJ2-3
CDR3: CATSGPQRDTQYF
DNA: TGTGCCACCAGCGGACCTCAGCGGGATACGCAGTATTTT

D: .
size: .
V: TRBV27
J: TRBJ2-1
CDR3: CASSFQEGLYNEQFF
DNA: TGTGCCAGCAGTTTCCAGGAGGGCCTGTACAATGAGCAGTTCTTC

D: .
size: once
V: TRBV19
J: TRBJ1-5
CDR3: CASSVSSNQPQHF
DNA: TGTGCCAGTAGTGTTAGCAGCAATCAGCCCCAGCATTTT

D: .
size: .
V: TRBV10-3
J: TRBJ2-4
CDR3: CATQMNRDGLQYF
DNA: TGTGCCACCCAAATGAACAGAGACGGCCTTCAGTACTTC